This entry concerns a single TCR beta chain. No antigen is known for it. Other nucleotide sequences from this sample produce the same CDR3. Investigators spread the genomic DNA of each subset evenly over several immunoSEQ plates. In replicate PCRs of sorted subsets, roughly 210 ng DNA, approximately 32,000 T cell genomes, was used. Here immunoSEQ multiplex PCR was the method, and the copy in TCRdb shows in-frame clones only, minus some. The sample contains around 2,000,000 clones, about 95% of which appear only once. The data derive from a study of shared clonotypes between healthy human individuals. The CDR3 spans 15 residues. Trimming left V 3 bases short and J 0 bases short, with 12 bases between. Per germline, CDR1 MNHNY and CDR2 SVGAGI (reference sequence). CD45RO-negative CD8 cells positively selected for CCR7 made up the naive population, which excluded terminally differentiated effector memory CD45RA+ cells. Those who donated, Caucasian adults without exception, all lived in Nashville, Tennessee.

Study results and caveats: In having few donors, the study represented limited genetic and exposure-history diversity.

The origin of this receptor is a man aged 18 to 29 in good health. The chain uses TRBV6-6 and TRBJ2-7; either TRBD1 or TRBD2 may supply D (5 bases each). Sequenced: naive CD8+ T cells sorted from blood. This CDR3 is CASSYSGPSSYEQYF. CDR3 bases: TGTGCCAGCAGTTATTCGGGGCCCAGCTCCTACGAGCAGTACTTC.